This T cell receptor beta chain emerged from a study of shared clonotypes between healthy human individuals. As for the study in general: Participating donors consisted of two women and a few men aged 18 to 49.

The CD4+ fraction was divided into a CD45RA+ naive subset and a CD45RA-negative memory subset. Points on this clone: Its antigen remains unknown.

In germline, CDR1 is MNHNS, CDR2 SASEGT. CDR3 length equals 18 residues. V lost 4 bases and J lost 2, with 24 bases in between. General study points: It was observed that about 5% of naive CD4 clonotypes were shared across several donors.

Assay runs were performed at deep level. Clones were read by immunoSEQ multiplex PCR, and TCRdb kept only the in-frame ones, dropping some. The table lists approximately 1,000,000 clones, approximately 80% of them singletons. The V call is TRBV6-1, the J call TRBJ2-7, with D tentatively TRBD1 (6 bases). Sequencing was done on a sample of memory CD4+ T cells from PBMCs. Subset meaning: CD45RA-negative fraction. This TCR was recovered from a man aged 18 to 35 in good health. Some clones in this sample may be carry-over from other donors' samples. Written as DNA, the CDR3 is TGTGCCAGCAGTGTGGGGGCAGGTTCGGGGACCCCAACCTACGAGCAGTACTTC. Its translation: CASSVGAGSGTPTYEQYF.